This record concerns one TCR beta chain sequence. Antigen unknown. Isolated RNA was reverse transcribed in full, so expressed TCRB transcripts were sequenced. Sequencing used immunoSEQ multiplex PCR; TCRdb keeps in-frame clones, though not all of them. The table lists a few hundred thousand clones, about 15% of them singletons. Germline trimming cut 1 base from V and 9 bases from J; bases unmatched to any gene: 7. Germline CDR1 and CDR2: SGHAT and FQNNGV. The length of the CDR3 is 15 residues. This specimen comes from a study of beta chain features in type 1 diabetes. Findings and caveats of the study: Within each of all four CD4+ subsets, Type 1 diabetes patients had TCRB CDR3s that were moderately but significantly shorter.

A heparinised blood draw that averaged about 116 mL was obtained once from each donor. Using CD45RO/CCR7/CD25/CD127/CD95/CD27, CD4+ naive, central memory, regulatory and stem cell-like memory cells were sorted. The V and J genes are TRBV11-2 and TRBJ2-1; 9 bases are shared with TRBD2. This receptor was identified in a young man with type 1 diabetes. Sample: naive CD4+ T cells from blood. CDR3 DNA sequence: TGTGCCAGCAGCTTAGTAGGCGGGGGGGCCTTTGAGCAGTTCTTC. It encodes CASSLVGGGAFEQFF. Full variable domain (missing parts from reference TRBV11-2 and TRBJ2-1): EAGVAQSPRYKIIEKRQSVAFWCNPISGHATLYWYQQILGQGPKLLIQFQNNGVVDDSQLPKDRFSAERLKGVDSTLKIQPAKLEDSAVYLCASSLVGGGAFEQFFGPGTRLTVL.